This T cell receptor beta chain originates from a study of CD8 T cells in Susac syndrome. Reverse transcription of about 0.45 to 1 ug RNA was performed with random hexamers. TCRdb analysed the immunoSEQ multiplex PCR reads with MiXCR anew, one entry per CDR3 protein. The table lists 330,000 or so distinct CDR3 sequences, about 82% of them singletons. The CDR3 totals 16 residues. Germline V gene data show CDR1 as SGHAT and CDR2 as FQNNGV. V was clipped by 5 bases and J by 0 bases, with 11 bases between them. TCR beta from blood CD8+ and CD4+ T cells was sequenced. This chain uses TRBV11-2 with TRBJ2-6; no firm D call. This sequence was found in a human donor with multiple sclerosis. Sequenced: CD8+ T cells from PBMCs. CDR3 amino acids: CASSRPGNSGANVLTF. CDR3 nucleotide sequence: TGTGCCAGCAGCAGGCCCGGCAACTCTGGGGCCAACGTCCTGACTTTC.